The 13 T cell receptor beta chains reported below all come from one sample, sequenced in a study of cytomegalovirus exposure and HLA in healthy donors. The PCR had 60 Vbeta and 13 Jbeta primers. The data were produced by immunoSEQ multiplex PCR, yet TCRdb's version contains in-frame clones alone and is incomplete. The sample contains around 150,000 clones, approximately 71% of which appear only once. The sample taken for sequencing was PBMCs. Receptor source: a man in his thirties or forties in good health and CMV-seronegative.

The genes are TRBV5-6 and TRBJ2-3; a weak D match, TRBD2 (5 bases). Per the germline V gene, CDR1 is SGHDT and CDR2 is YYEEEE. Trimming pared 1 base from V and 0 bases from J, leaving 12 bases between. The CDR3 is 16 amino acids. The DNA of the CDR3 is TGTGCCAGCAGCTTGTCGGTTGAGCGGAGCACAGATACGCAGTATTTT. It encodes CASSLSVERSTDTQYF.

The rearrangement links TRBV6-5 to TRBJ2-7; tentative D call: TRBD2 (7 bases). Trimming took off 2 bases at V and 6 bases at J, with 17 bases between the two ends. Germline V lookup: CDR1 MNHEY, CDR2 SVGAGI. CDR3 size: 15 residues. The CDR3 sequence: CASSYHTGRVGEQYF. In DNA, the CDR3 is TGTGCCAGCAGTTACCACACAGGGAGGGTCGGCGAGCAGTACTTC.

The J gene is TRBJ2-1, the V gene TRBV6-6, with D maybe TRBD2 (6 bases). V dropped 4 bases and J dropped 9 bases, with 22 bases sitting between them. Germline lookup yields CDR1 MNHNY and CDR2 SVGAGI (reference sequence). There are 16 residues in the CDR3. CDR3 DNA: TGTGCCAGCAGTTCATCGATAAGTCCGGGAGTGGGTGAGCAGTTCTTC. Its protein is CASSSSISPGVGEQFF.

The rearrangement uses TRBV2 and TRBJ1-2; D not certain. This CDR3 has 13 residues. Trimming took off 3 bases at V and 0 bases at J, with 5 bases between the two ends. CDR1 is SNHLY, CDR2 FYNNEI, per germline. CDR3 protein: CASSDGANYGYTF. The CDR3 coding sequence is TGTGCCAGCAGTGATGGAGCTAACTATGGCTACACCTTC.

This chain connects TRBV10-3 to TRBJ2-5; TRBD1 matches 7 bases. The CDR3 is 15 amino acids. The V gene's germline CDR1 is ENHRY and CDR2 SYGVKD. With V trimmed by 6 bases and J by 2 bases, 9 bases remained unmatched. The CDR3 nucleotides are TGTGCCATCAGCCAGACAGGGATCGGGCAAGAGACCCAGTACTTC. It translates to CAISQTGIGQETQYF.

The chain combines TRBV9 with TRBJ2-5; 8 positions agree with TRBD1. The CDR3 extends over 15 amino acids. V trimming: 3 bases; J trimming: 5 bases; junction bases outside the gene matches: 9. CDR1 is SGDLS, CDR2 YYNGEE, per germline. This CDR3 reads CASSGPQGVVETQYF. CDR3 coding DNA: TGTGCCAGCAGCGGACCACAGGGGGTTGTGGAGACCCAGTACTTC.

This clone was picked up one time. V gene TRBV5-1 combines with J gene TRBJ2-1; maybe TRBD1 (6 bases). Germline CDR1 and CDR2: SGHRS and YFSETQ. The V end was cut by 0 bases, the J end by 0 bases, with 10 bases between. The CDR3 sequence is 16 residues long. The CDR3 protein is CASSLAGAGSYNEQFF. The DNA for the CDR3 is TGCGCCAGCAGCTTGGCAGGGGCGGGCTCCTACAATGAGCAGTTCTTC. The full variable domain, rest sourced from reference TRBV5-1 and TRBJ2-1, is KAGVTQTPRYLIKTRGQQVTLSCSPISGHRSVSWYQQTPGQGLQFLFEYFSETQRNKGNFPGRFSGRQFSNSRSEMNVSTLELGDSALYLCASSLAGAGSYNEQFFGPGTRLTVL.

Notes on this clone: Other DNA sequences from this sample encode an identical CDR3 as well. The chain uses TRBV29-1 and TRBJ2-1, with 13 bases identical to TRBD2. The CDR3 extends over 14 amino acids. V shed 4 bases and J 6 bases; nucleotides not matched to a gene: 3. CDR1 is SQVTM, CDR2 ANQGSEA, per germline. CDR3 amino acids: CSVVGLAGVNEQFF. In nucleotides, the CDR3 is TGCAGCGTTGTAGGACTAGCGGGAGTCAATGAGCAGTTCTTC.

The chain couples TRBV4-1 to TRBJ2-2; 12 bases map to TRBD2. The CDR3 loop spans 15 amino acids. After removal of 3 bases from V and 6 bases from J, the junction contained 2 bases not matched to a gene. Germline lookup yields CDR1 MGHRA and CDR2 YSYEKL. The CDR3 region has the DNA TGCGCCAGCAGCCATGGACTAGCGGGATCCGGGGAGCTGTTTTTT. This codes for CASSHGLAGSGELFF.

This rearrangement joins TRBV6-4 to TRBJ2-3, with a weak D call TRBD2 (5 bases). Germline CDR1 MRHNA, CDR2 SNTAGT. The CDR3 is 13 residues long. V was shortened by 5 bases and J by 1 base, with 7 bases between the two germline ends. The CDR3 is CASSPGGTDTQYF. The CDR3 bases are TGTGCCAGCAGTCCCGGGGGCACAGATACGCAGTATTTT.

The V and J genes are TRBV7-3 and TRBJ2-5, with TRBD1 identical over 11 bases. The CDR3 spans 16 residues. Germline V CDR1 and CDR2: SGHTA, FQGTGA. The ends lost 5 bases at V and 5 bases at J; junction bases unmatched: 10. CDR3 sequence reads: CASSPIGQGAGETQYF. The CDR3 DNA reads as TGTGCCAGCAGCCCAATCGGACAGGGGGCGGGGGAGACCCAGTACTTC.

The V gene is TRBV4-1, the J gene TRBJ2-1, with D perhaps matching TRBD2 (5 bases). CDR1 is MGHRA and CDR2 is YSYEKL in the germline V gene. CDR3 length: 17 amino acids. Trimming took off 0 bases at V and 10 bases at J, with 22 bases between the two ends. The CDR3 DNA sequence: TGCGCCAGCAGCCAAGATCGGGGTTATCCGCCCCTTCGGGAGCAGTTCTTC. Its translation: CASSQDRGYPPLREQFF.

This clone was seen only a few times. The chain links TRBV19 to TRBJ2-2; 11 bases are a match to TRBD2. CDR3 size: 15 residues. Germline-derived CDR1 and CDR2 are LNHDA and SQIVND (reference sequence). V lost 6 bases and J lost 5; bases outside the gene matches: 5. CDR3 nucleotide sequence: TGTGCCAGTAGCCTAGCGGGAGGTCAGACCGGGGAGCTGTTTTTT. Its protein is CASSLAGGQTGELFF.